This is a list of T cell receptor beta chains from one sample in a study of blood T cells in healthy people across ages. TCRdb passed the 5' RACE reads through MiXCR, listing each CDR3 protein once. This sample has about 570,000 distinct CDR3 sequences, with 27% found just once. Source material: blood. All receptors derive from an older woman in good health. CDR3s include the opening cysteine and the closing phenylalanine or tryptophan. The D gene is left open where the match is weak. The size of a clone is reported for some rows only, either as once, few or many, or as a class for expanded clones.

size,V,J,D,CDR3,DNA
-,TRBV5-1,TRBJ2-3,-,CASSFEPNTQYF,TGCGCCAGCAGCTTTGAACCAAATACGCAGTATTTT
many,TRBV5-1,TRBJ1-1,-,CASSFSGNTEAFF,TGTGCCAGCAGCTTTTCTGGGAACACTGAAGCTTTCTTT
-,TRBV7-8,TRBJ2-7,-,CASSLKGVWEQYF,TGTGCCAGCAGCTTAAAGGGGGTGTGGGAGCAGTACTTC
few,TRBV2,TRBJ2-5,TRBD1,CASSEAWDSRRTQYF,TGTGCCAGCAGTGAAGCTTGGGACAGTAGGCGGACCCAGTACTTC
once,TRBV4-2,TRBJ2-1,-,CASSQESVRGGRDNEQFF,TGTGCCAGCAGCCAAGAGTCGGTGAGGGGGGGAAGGGACAATGAGCAGTTCTTC
-,TRBV12-3/TRBV12-4,TRBJ1-2,-,CASAGSGYTF,TGTGCCAGCGCCGGGAGCGGCTACACCTTC
-,TRBV7-2,TRBJ2-2,TRBD2,CASSLRLAGGTNTGELFF,TGTGCCAGCAGCTTAAGGCTAGCGGGGGGGACGAACACCGGGGAGCTGTTTTTT
few,TRBV9,TRBJ2-5,TRBD1,CASSVMDRDETQYF,TGTGCCAGCAGCGTGATGGACAGGGATGAGACCCAGTACTTC
-,TRBV7-3,TRBJ1-1,-,CASSWGQGNEALF,-
few,TRBV24-1,TRBJ2-5,TRBD1,CATSDTTLTRTGGETQYF,TGTGCCACCAGTGATACAACCCTTACTCGGACAGGGGGAGAGACCCAGTACTTC
-,TRBV5-1,TRBJ1-1,-,CASSWQATADTEAFF,TGCGCCAGCAGCTGGCAGGCCACGGCGGACACTGAAGCTTTCTTT
-,TRBV6-2/TRBV6-3,TRBJ2-2,-,CASSSATHTENTGELFF,TGTGCCAGCAGTTCCGCGACCCATACCGAGAACACCGGGGAGCTGTTTTTT
-,TRBV5-6,TRBJ2-5,TRBD2,CASSPGLASQETQYF,TGTGCCAGCAGCCCTGGACTAGCGAGTCAAGAGACCCAGTACTTC
few,TRBV4-1,TRBJ1-3,TRBD1,CASHLDGTGALHSSGNTIYF,TGCGCCAGCCACCTTGACGGGACAGGGGCGCTTCATAGCTCTGGAAACACCATATATTTT
-,TRBV29-1,TRBJ2-1,TRBD2,CSVEDYLAGGGYNEQFF,TGCAGCGTTGAAGATTATCTAGCGGGGGGAGGGTACAATGAGCAGTTCTTC
few,TRBV27,TRBJ2-5,-,CASRPWGRQRQETQYF,TGTGCCAGCAGGCCCTGGGGCAGGCAGAGACAAGAGACCCAGTACTTC
few,TRBV24-1,TRBJ2-3,TRBD1,CATEPGGLSTDTQYF,TGTGCCACAGAACCAGGGGGCTTGAGCACAGATACGCAGTATTTT
-,TRBV29-1,TRBJ1-1,TRBD1,CSVEGQGASTEAFF,TGCAGCGTTGAAGGACAGGGGGCGAGCACTGAAGCTTTCTTT
-,TRBV5-6,TRBJ2-6,-,CASSFRVSGANVLTF,TGTGCCAGCAGCTTTAGGGTCTCTGGGGCCAACGTCCTGACTTTC
-,TRBV7-7,TRBJ2-3,-,CASSYTRDPTDTQYF,TGTGCTAGCAGCTACACTCGGGACCCCACAGATACGCAGTATTTT